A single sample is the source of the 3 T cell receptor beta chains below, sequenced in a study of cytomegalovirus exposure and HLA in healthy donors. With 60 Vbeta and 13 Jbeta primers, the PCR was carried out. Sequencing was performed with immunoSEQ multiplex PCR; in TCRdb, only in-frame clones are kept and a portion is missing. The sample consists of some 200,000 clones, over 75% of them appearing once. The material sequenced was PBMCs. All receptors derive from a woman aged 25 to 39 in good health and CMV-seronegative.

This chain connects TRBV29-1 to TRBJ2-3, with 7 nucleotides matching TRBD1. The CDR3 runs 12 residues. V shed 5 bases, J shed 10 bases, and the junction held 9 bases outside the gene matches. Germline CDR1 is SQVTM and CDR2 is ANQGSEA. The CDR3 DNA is TGCAGCGTTCCGGCGGAGGACAGGTCGCAGTATTTT. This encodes CSVPAEDRSQYF.

DNA for the CDR3: TGTGCCAGCTCACTGGACAGGGGGCGAGGAGATACGCAGTATTTT. As protein: CASSLDRGRGDTQYF. The chain has TRBV18 and TRBJ2-3, with 11 positions matching TRBD1. Germline CDR1 reads KGHSH; CDR2 reads LQKENI. The CDR3 runs to 15 residues. V gave up 4 bases and J gave up 5 bases; unmatched junction bases: 5.

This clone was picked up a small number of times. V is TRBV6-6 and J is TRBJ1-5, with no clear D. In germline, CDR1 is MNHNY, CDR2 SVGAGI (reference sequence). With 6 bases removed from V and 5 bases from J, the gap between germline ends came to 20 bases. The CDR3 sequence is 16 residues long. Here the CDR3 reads CASSFEARERDQPQHF. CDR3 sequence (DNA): TGTGCCAGCAGCTTTGAAGCGAGGGAGCGGGATCAGCCCCAGCATTTT.